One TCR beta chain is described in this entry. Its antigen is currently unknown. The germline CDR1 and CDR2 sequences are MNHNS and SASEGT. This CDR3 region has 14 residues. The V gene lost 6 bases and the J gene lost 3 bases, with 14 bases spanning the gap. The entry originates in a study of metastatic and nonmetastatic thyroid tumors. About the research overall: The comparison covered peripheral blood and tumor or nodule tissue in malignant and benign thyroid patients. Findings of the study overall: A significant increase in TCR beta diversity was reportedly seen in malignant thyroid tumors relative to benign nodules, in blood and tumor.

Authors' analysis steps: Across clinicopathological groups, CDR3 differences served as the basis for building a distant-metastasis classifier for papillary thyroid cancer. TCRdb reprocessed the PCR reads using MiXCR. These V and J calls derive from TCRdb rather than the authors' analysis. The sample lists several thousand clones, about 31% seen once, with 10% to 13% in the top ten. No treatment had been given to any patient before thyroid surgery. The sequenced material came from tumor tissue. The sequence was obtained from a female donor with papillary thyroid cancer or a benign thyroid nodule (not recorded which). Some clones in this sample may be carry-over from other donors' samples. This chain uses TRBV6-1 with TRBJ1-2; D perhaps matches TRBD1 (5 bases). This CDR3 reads CASSHAGTDYGYTF. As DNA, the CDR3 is TGTGCCAGCAGCCACGCCGGGACGGACTATGGCTACACCTTC.